This T cell receptor (beta chain) is drawn from a study of CXCR3-negative and CXCR3-positive naive CD8 T cells. Notes on the study in general: Relative to CXCR3-negative naive cells, CXCR3-positive naive cells had more hydrophobic TRB CDR3s. Fresh PBMCs went into most assays, and CXCR3 expression partly declined after cryopreservation. Similar TRBV-TRBJ usage was seen in naive cells (both CXCR3-negative and CXCR3-positive), but memory cells differed.

Turning to this clonotype: What it binds is unknown.

The study made its TRB cDNA libraries by 5' RACE, adding UMI labels. Following a re-call of the 5' RACE reads, TCRdb has one entry per CDR3 protein and lacks DNA. The sample table includes 4,500 to 5,000 distinct CDR3 sequences. Sequenced input: naive CXCR3+ CD8+ T cells from blood. Sample subset: CD45RO-CCR7+CD27+CD95- naive CD8+ T cells expressing CXCR3 (TNR3+). The source of this sequence is a human donor in good health. Some clones in this sample may be carry-over from other donors' samples.

The CDR3 sequence is CASSLEAGNEQFF. V is TRBV11-2 and J is TRBJ2-1; absent DNA, TCRdb's TRBD2 call cannot be checked. Germline V gene sequence: CDR1 SGHAT, CDR2 FQNNGV. This CDR3 spans 13 amino acids.